The 8 T cell receptor beta chains in this list originate from one sample, sequenced in a study of shared clonotypes between healthy human individuals. Naive CD8 cells lacked CD45RO, underwent positive selection for CCR7 and left out terminally differentiated effector memory CD45RA+ cells. Generated by immunoSEQ multiplex PCR, the TCRdb table keeps only in-frame clones and is missing some. The sample shows around 1,900,000 clones, 85% to 95% of them seen only once. Material: naive CD8+ T cells from PBMCs. All receptors come from a man aged 18-30 years in good health. Some clones in this sample may be carry-over from other donors' samples.

J is TRBJ2-7 and V is TRBV28, with 12 bases lining up with TRBD2. V shed 4 bases, J shed 13 bases, and the junction held 5 bases outside the gene matches. Germline lookup yields CDR1 MDHEN and CDR2 SYDVKM. CDR3 length: 12 amino acids. The CDR3 is CASSSSSGRAYF. CDR3 nucleotides: TGTGCCAGCAGTTCTTCTAGCGGGAGGGCTTACTTC. Full variable domain (rest looked up from reference TRBV28 and TRBJ2-7): DVKVTQSSRYLVKRTGEKVFLECVQDMDHENMFWYRQDPGLGLRLIYFSYDVKMKEKGDIPEGYSVSREKKERFSLILESASTNQTSMYLCASSSSSGRAYFGPGTRLTVT.

This clone was found once. This sequence joins TRBV7-9 and TRBJ2-7; 7 bases map to TRBD1. Germline V gene data show CDR1 as SEHNR and CDR2 as FQNEAQ (reference sequence). This CDR3 has 14 residues. The junction had 8 bases not matched to a gene; V was cut back by 3 bases and J by 6 bases. CDR3 amino acids: CASSLGTAISEQYF. The CDR3 nucleotides read TGTGCCAGCAGCTTGGGGACAGCAATATCCGAGCAGTACTTC.

This CDR3 reads CASGQGRGYTF. CDR3 sequence (DNA): TGTGCCAGCGGACAGGGTCGAGGCTACACCTTC. The chain is built from TRBV9 and TRBJ1-2; 8 positions agree with TRBD1. J gave up 8 bases and V 7 bases, and 4 bases lay outside the gene matches. The length of the CDR3 is 11 residues. Germline CDR1 reads SGDLS; CDR2 reads YYNGEE.

This chain connects TRBV6-1 to TRBJ2-2; possible D gene TRBD2, 6 bases. In germline, CDR1 is MNHNS, CDR2 SASEGT. Trimming shortened V by 6 bases and J by 7 bases, and 9 bases separated the two germline ends. The CDR3 has 12 residues. The CDR3 nucleotides are TGTGCCAGCAGGGGACTCAACGGGGAGCTGTTTTTT. Protein sequence: CASRGLNGELFF.

Written as DNA, the CDR3 is TGTGCCAGCAGCAGCACCGGGACAGGGGCTTACACTAATGAAAAACTGTTTTTT. Its protein product is CASSSTGTGAYTNEKLFF. This chain joins TRBV5-6 and TRBJ1-4; 10 bases align to TRBD1. Unmatched junction bases numbered 11, after V lost 4 bases and J lost 2 bases. From germline, CDR1 is SGHDT and CDR2 YYEEEE. CDR3 length: 18 amino acids.

Remarks on this clone: Other DNA sequences from this sample encode an identical CDR3 as well. V usage is TRBV19 and J usage is TRBJ1-1, with a tentative D call TRBD1 (5 bases). Deletions cut 7 bases from V and 1 base from J, with 10 bases between. Per germline, CDR1 LNHDA and CDR2 SQIVND (reference sequence). This CDR3 has 13 amino acids. For the CDR3, the DNA is TGTGCCAGTAAGGGGCAGCAGAACACTGAAGCTTTCTTT. Translated: CASKGQQNTEAFF.

The CDR3 nucleotides are TGTGCCAGCAGTGAAGGCCCCGGCGGCTATGGCTACACCTTC. Translated: CASSEGPGGYGYTF. V and J are TRBV6-4 and TRBJ1-2; D unresolved. The V gene's germline CDR1 is MRHNA and CDR2 SNTAGT. The CDR3 covers 14 residues. V dropped 3 bases and J dropped 4 bases, with 12 bases sitting between them.

CDR3 sequence (DNA): TGCGCCAGCAGCTTGGCCACCGGGACAGGGGCCCAGATCTACGAGCAGTACTTC. Amino acids: CASSLATGTGAQIYEQYF. The J gene is TRBJ2-7, the V gene TRBV5-1; TRBD1 aligns across 10 bases. With V trimmed by 0 bases and J by 3 bases, 12 bases remained unmatched. Per the germline V gene, CDR1 is SGHRS and CDR2 is YFSETQ. This CDR3 has 18 residues.